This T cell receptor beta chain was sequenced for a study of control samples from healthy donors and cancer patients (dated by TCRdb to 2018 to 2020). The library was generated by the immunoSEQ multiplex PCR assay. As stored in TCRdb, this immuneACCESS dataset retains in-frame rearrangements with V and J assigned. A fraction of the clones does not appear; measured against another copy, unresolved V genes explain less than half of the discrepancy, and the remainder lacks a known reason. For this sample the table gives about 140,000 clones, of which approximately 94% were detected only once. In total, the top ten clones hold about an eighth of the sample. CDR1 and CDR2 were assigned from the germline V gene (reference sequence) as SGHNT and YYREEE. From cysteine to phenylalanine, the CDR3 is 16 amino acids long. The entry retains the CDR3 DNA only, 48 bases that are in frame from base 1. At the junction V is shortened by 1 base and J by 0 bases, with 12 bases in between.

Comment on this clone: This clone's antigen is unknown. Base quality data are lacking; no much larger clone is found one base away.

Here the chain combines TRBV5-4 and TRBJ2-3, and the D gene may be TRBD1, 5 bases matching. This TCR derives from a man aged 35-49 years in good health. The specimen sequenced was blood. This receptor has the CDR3 CASSLFTGASTDTQYF. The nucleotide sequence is TGTGCCAGCAGCTTGTTCACAGGAGCTAGCACAGATACGCAGTATTTT.